These 7 T cell receptor beta chains came from one sample sequenced in a study of CD8 T cells in Susac syndrome. RNA in amounts of roughly 0.5 to 1 ug was reverse transcribed with random hexamers. TCRdb analysed the immunoSEQ multiplex PCR reads with MiXCR anew, one entry per CDR3 protein. The table includes around 110,000 distinct CDR3 sequences, roughly 94% detected once. The sequenced sample consisted of CD8+ T cells from PBMCs. These receptors were collected from a human donor with Susac syndrome.

CDR3 sequence (DNA): TGCAGCGTAAGTAGAGGGTCGGGGATGAACACTGAAGCTTTCTTT. Translating it yields CSVSRGSGMNTEAFF. The chain employs TRBV29-1 and TRBJ1-1; D call uncertain. Trimming left V 6 bases short and J 0 bases short, with 17 bases between. Germline CDR1 is SQVTM and CDR2 is ANQGSEA. This CDR3 is 15 amino acids long.

The V call is TRBV24-1, the J call TRBJ1-1, with no clear D. The CDR3 loop spans 15 amino acids. Germline V lookup: CDR1 KGHDR, CDR2 SFDVKD. The germline V and J ends were trimmed by 1 base and 5 bases, with 13 bases remaining between them. CDR3 bases: TGTGCCACCAGTGATTTCTCCGGACTTGGTACTGAAGCTTTCTTT. This sequence encodes CATSDFSGLGTEAFF.

The V gene is TRBV12-5, the J gene TRBJ2-2; 11 nucleotides match TRBD2. Germline V lookup: CDR1 LGHNT, CDR2 FRNRAP. V shed 3 bases, J shed 5 bases, and the junction held 5 bases outside the gene matches. The CDR3 spans 16 residues. This chain's CDR3 is CASGLLAGAPTGELFF. The CDR3 DNA is TGTGCTAGTGGTTTACTAGCGGGGGCCCCTACCGGGGAGCTGTTTTTT.

The chain couples TRBV7-8 to TRBJ2-1; 9 bases fit TRBD2. CDR1 is SGHVS, CDR2 FQNEAQ, per germline. This CDR3 is 17 amino acids long. V shed 2 bases, J shed 1 base, and the junction held 6 bases outside the gene matches. The CDR3 DNA sequence: TGTGCCAGCAGCTTATGGCAGCGGGGGGATTCCTACAATGAGCAGTTCTTC. It yields the protein CASSLWQRGDSYNEQFF.

The V call is TRBV20-1, the J call TRBJ2-3, with a tentative D call TRBD2 (6 bases). The germline V gene has CDR1 DFQATT and CDR2 SNEGSKA (reference sequence). V gave up 6 bases and J gave up 6 bases, with 22 bases separating them. This CDR3 region has 15 residues. CDR3 residues: CSAAGEAGWRDTQYF. The CDR3, as DNA: TGCAGTGCAGCCGGGGAGGCGGGATGGAGGGATACGCAGTATTTT.

This clonotype was observed once. The J gene is TRBJ1-2, the V gene TRBV14, with D unresolved. This CDR3 comprises 15 residues. The V gene lost 1 base and the J gene lost 8 bases, with 17 bases spanning the gap. Germline V gene lookup returns CDR1 SGHDN and CDR2 FVKESK. The chain's CDR3 is CASSQVGRGLAGYTF. The CDR3 bases are TGTGCCAGCAGCCAAGTTGGGAGAGGGCTTGCGGGCTACACCTTC.

The count of this clonotype is one. The chain combines TRBV20-1 with TRBJ2-5; D tentatively reads TRBD1 or TRBD2 (6 bases each). The CDR3 spans 14 residues. CDR1 and CDR2 from the germline V gene are DFQATT and SNEGSKA (reference sequence). Deletions cut 1 base from V and 2 bases from J, with 11 bases between. DNA of the CDR3: TGCAGTGCTAGAGCCCGAGGGGGGCAAGAGACCCAGTACTTC. Its protein is CSARARGGQETQYF.